The rows below give T cell receptor beta chains drawn from one sample of a study of response to subunit inactivated influenza vaccine. TCRdb re-derived calls from the RT-PCR reads in MiXCR, one entry per CDR3 protein. The profile covers around 570,000 distinct CDR3 sequences, with 11% appearing a single time and about 11% taken by the ten largest. In addition, the sample was reused for a study of T cells expressing NK-cell markers.

The material was PBMCs from blood, obtained on the day of vaccination. These receptors came from a man aged 50-59 years who received an inactivated influenza vaccine. Each CDR3 is given with its conserved first and last residue. The D gene is left open where the match is weak. Rows may omit the clone size; those that give it use once, few, many or a size class.

d_call,clone_size,j_call,v_call,cdr3_aa,cdr3_nt
TRBD1,few,TRBJ1-5,TRBV29-1,CSVAAGTGEQPQHF,TGCAGCGTTGCCGCCGGGACAGGAGAACAGCCCCAGCATTTT
-,few,TRBJ1-3,TRBV6-5,CASSYSEGYTIYF,TGTGCCAGCAGTTACTCGGAGGGTTACACCATATATTTT
TRBD2,few,TRBJ2-7,TRBV10-2,CASSEPSGRYEQYF,TGCGCCAGCAGTGAGCCTAGCGGCCGCTACGAGCAGTACTTC
TRBD2,once,TRBJ2-1,TRBV29-1,CSVGKGLAGFSYNEQFF,TGCAGCGTTGGAAAGGGACTAGCGGGTTTCTCCTACAATGAGCAGTTCTTC
-,-,TRBJ2-3,TRBV6-5,CASSYLPSRDTQYF,TGTGCCAGCAGTTACTTGCCTAGCAGAGATACGCAGTATTTT
TRBD2,-,TRBJ2-5,TRBV7-2,CASSLSGGADNRRETQYF,TGTGCCAGCAGCCTCAGCGGGGGGGCCGATAATCGGAGAGAGACCCAGTACTTC
TRBD2,few,TRBJ2-7,TRBV18,CASSPGTSGSRSYEQYF,TGTGCCAGCTCGCCTGGGACTAGCGGGAGTAGGTCCTACGAGCAGTACTTC
-,few,TRBJ2-1,TRBV12-3/TRBV12-4,CASSFRDPLYNEQFF,TGTGCCAGCAGTTTTCGGGACCCTCTCTACAATGAGCAGTTCTTC
TRBD2,-,TRBJ2-1,TRBV29-1,CSVGGTSSSYNEQFF,TGCAGCGTTGGCGGGACTAGCAGCTCCTACAATGAGCAGTTCTTC
-,-,TRBJ1-2,TRBV7-2,CASSRETGIYYGYTF,TGTGCCAGCAGCCGTGAGACAGGAATCTACTATGGCTACACCTTC
-,-,TRBJ2-5,TRBV7-2,CASSLDPGRETQYF,TGTGCCAGCAGCTTAGATCCCGGCCGCGAGACCCAGTACTTC
-,-,TRBJ1-2,TRBV6-1,CASSVTAHSNYGYTF,TGTGCCAGCAGTGTGACTGCCCATTCCAACTATGGCTACACCTTC
-,-,TRBJ1-5,TRBV5-3,CAMGPRDTYNQPQHF,TGTGCCATGGGCCCCCGGGACACCTACAATCAGCCCCAGCATTTT
-,-,TRBJ2-7,TRBV18,CASSTADEQYF,TGTGCCAGCTCGACAGCGGACGAGCAGTACTTC
TRBD2,-,TRBJ2-7,TRBV4-3,CASSHDALGGISGRAYEQYF,TGCGCCAGCAGCCATGACGCTTTAGGGGGGATTAGCGGGAGGGCCTACGAGCAGTACTTC
-,-,TRBJ2-7,TRBV12-3/TRBV12-4,CASATGLVPDEQYF,TGTGCCAGCGCTACCGGTCTAGTCCCTGACGAGCAGTACTTC
-,-,TRBJ1-1,TRBV20-1,CSARDRSSASAAFF,TGCAGTGCTAGAGATCGTTCGTCGGCGAGCGCAGCTTTCTTT
-,few,TRBJ2-6,TRBV12-3/TRBV12-4,CASRLLPGANVLTF,TGTGCCAGCAGACTCCTACCTGGGGCCAACGTCCTGACTTTC
-,few,TRBJ1-2,TRBV29-1,CSVVGGSYGYTF,TGCAGCGTTGTTGGGGGGTCTTACGGCTACACCTTC
TRBD2,many,TRBJ2-1,TRBV4-2,CASSQEMISGGAHEQFF,TGTGCCAGCAGCCAAGAGATGATTAGCGGGGGGGCCCATGAGCAGTTCTTC
TRBD1,-,TRBJ2-3,TRBV5-5,CASSNPQGVDTQYF,TGTGCCAGCAGCAATCCACAGGGGGTAGATACGCAGTATTTT
TRBD1,few,TRBJ2-1,TRBV5-1,CASSPRAGQGIGEQFF,TGCGCCAGCAGCCCGCGGGCGGGACAGGGTATAGGTGAGCAGTTCTTC
-,few,TRBJ2-3,TRBV29-1,CSARGPATQYF,TGCAGCGCCCGGGGTCCCGCTACGCAGTATTTT
-,many,TRBJ2-1,TRBV5-1,CASSVEGIYNEQFF,TGCGCCAGCAGCGTCGAGGGAATCTACAATGAGCAGTTCTTC
-,few,TRBJ2-5,TRBV11-2,CASSLGTRVRETQYF,TGTGCCAGCAGCTTAGGGACCAGGGTTAGGGAGACCCAGTACTTC
TRBD1,few,TRBJ1-2,TRBV7-9,CASRRSLGTDYGYTF,TGTGCCAGCAGACGAAGCCTAGGGACAGACTATGGCTACACCTTC
-,-,TRBJ2-5,TRBV29-1,CSALAETQYF,TGCAGCGCATTGGCAGAGACCCAGTACTTC
-,many,TRBJ2-1,TRBV7-3,CASSSGGLLNEQFF,TGTGCCAGCAGCTCCGGGGGACTTTTAAATGAGCAGTTCTTC
-,-,TRBJ1-2,TRBV7-9,CASSLGGSNYGYTF,TGTGCCAGCAGCTTGGGAGGTTCCAACTATGGCTACACCTTC
-,-,TRBJ2-1,TRBV29-1,CSVEWFRQSGQFF,TGCAGCGTTGAATGGTTCAGACAGTCTGGGCAGTTCTTC
TRBD1,-,TRBJ1-2,TRBV12-3/TRBV12-4,CASSRRQGGGYTF,TGTGCCAGCAGCAGAAGACAGGGAGGAGGCTACACCTTC
-,few,TRBJ2-1,TRBV3-1,CASSQRSSYSYNEQFF,TGTGCCAGCAGCCAAAGGTCTAGTTACTCCTACAATGAGCAGTTCTTC
TRBD1,few,TRBJ2-7,TRBV18,CASSPRGQGGEQYF,TGTGCCAGCTCACCGAGGGGACAGGGAGGCGAGCAGTACTTC
TRBD1,few,TRBJ1-1,TRBV25-1,CASSESGTVTEAFF,TGTGCCAGCAGTGAATCCGGGACAGTGACTGAAGCTTTCTTT
-,-,TRBJ1-4,TRBV3-1,CASRRGYNEKLFF,TGTGCCAGCAGGAGGGGGTATAATGAAAAACTGTTTTTT
TRBD2,-,TRBJ2-3,TRBV4-3,CASSQNSGTYTDTQYF,TGCGCCAGCAGCCAAAATAGCGGGACTTACACAGATACGCAGTATTTT
-,-,TRBJ1-1,TRBV4-1,CASSSRDTSSEAFF,TGCGCCAGCAGCTCCCGGGACACCTCCTCTGAAGCTTTCTTT
TRBD2,-,TRBJ2-5,TRBV6-2/TRBV6-3,CASGTSWVRQETQYF,TGTGCCAGCGGGACTAGCTGGGTACGCCAAGAGACCCAGTACTTC
TRBD1,many,TRBJ1-4,TRBV10-3,CAISEDRDREKLFF,TGTGCCATCAGTGAGGACAGGGACCGTGAAAAACTGTTTTTT
-,few,TRBJ2-5,TRBV7-9,CASSLGRNPTKETQYF,TGTGCCAGCAGCTTAGGCAGGAACCCCACCAAAGAGACCCAGTACTTC
-,many,TRBJ1-6,TRBV25-1,CASSEFRSGVNSPLHF,TGTGCCAGCAGTGAATTTAGGTCAGGGGTTAATTCACCCCTCCACTTT
-,few,TRBJ1-2,TRBV28,CASTLYSNYGYTF,TGTGCCAGCACCCTCTATTCTAACTATGGCTACACCTTC
TRBD1,-,TRBJ1-5,TRBV7-2,CASSFSGTGNGQPQHF,TGTGCCAGCAGCTTTTCCGGGACAGGGAACGGCCAGCCCCAGCATTTT
-,-,TRBJ1-4,TRBV20-1,CSARREKLFF,TGCAGTGCTAGAAGGGAAAAACTGTTTTTT
-,few,TRBJ2-7,TRBV28,CAISGDRTYEQYF,TGTGCCATCTCGGGGGACAGAACCTACGAGCAGTACTTC
-,-,TRBJ1-3,TRBV7-2,CASSPSVDSGNTIYF,TGTGCCAGCAGCCCCTCCGTGGACTCTGGAAACACCATATATTTT
TRBD1,few,TRBJ1-5,TRBV20-1,CSATGTALFQPQHF,TGCAGTGCTACCGGGACAGCCCTCTTTCAGCCCCAGCATTTT
TRBD2,few,TRBJ2-7,TRBV6-1,CASSVASGLAYEQYF,TGTGCCAGCAGTGTGGCTAGCGGACTAGCCTACGAGCAGTACTTC
-,few,TRBJ2-7,TRBV11-3,CASSFGRFFAYEQYF,TGTGCCAGCAGCTTTGGTAGATTTTTTGCCTACGAGCAGTACTTC
TRBD2,-,TRBJ2-3,TRBV6-2/TRBV6-3,CASRRLAGPPDTQYF,TGTGCCAGCCGTAGACTAGCGGGGCCTCCAGATACGCAGTATTTT
-,few,TRBJ2-7,TRBV20-1,CSARSGGTYEQYF,TGCAGTGCTAGATCCGGTGGGACTTACGAGCAGTACTTC
TRBD1,few,TRBJ2-7,TRBV5-1,CASSNRDSALVEQYF,TGCGCCAGCAGCAACCGGGACAGCGCTTTGGTCGAGCAGTACTTC
TRBD2,few,TRBJ2-3,TRBV20-1,CSARLAGGRTDTQYF,TGCAGTGCTAGACTAGCGGGAGGTCGCACAGATACGCAGTATTTT
TRBD2,few,TRBJ2-5,TRBV19,CASRRRDYPQETQYF,TGTGCCAGTAGGCGGCGGGACTACCCCCAAGAGACCCAGTACTTC
TRBD1,-,TRBJ2-7,TRBV10-3,CAISDPGTGISYEQYF,TGTGCCATCAGTGACCCCGGGACAGGGATCTCCTACGAGCAGTACTTC